The 7 T cell receptor beta chains given below trace back to one sample, sequenced in a study of regulatory T cells in long-lasting Graves disease. Library construction for TCR beta used iRepertoire HTBI primers and Arm-PCR of CDR3 regions. TCRdb reprocessed the multiplex PCR reads with MiXCR, giving one entry per CDR3 protein. The sample includes some 370,000 distinct CDR3 sequences, 10% to 15% of them seen just once. Time point reported: newly diagnosed GD, antithyroid drugs for less than 3 months. PBMCs provided the RNA from which the TCR library was made. The same specimen was also included in a second study, on T cells in Graves' hyperthyroidism and ophthalmopathy.

The specimen comprised peripheral blood mononuclear cells (PBMCs), sampled at new diagnosis, from a patient treated with antithyroid drugs. Receptor source: a young woman with Graves disease.

This clonotype was recorded many times. The V and J genes are TRBV11-2 and TRBJ2-7; 7 nucleotides align to TRBD2. Germline CDR1 SGHAT, CDR2 FQNNGV. J gave up 7 bases and V 4 bases, and 13 bases lay outside the gene matches. The CDR3 runs 15 residues. The CDR3 reads CASSSIAGSAGEQYF. Here the CDR3 DNA reads TGTGCCAGCAGCTCGATAGCGGGCTCCGCGGGAGAGCAGTACTTC.

For this clonotype: A much larger clone differs from this one at a single base, so this may be a read error. The chain carries TRBV7-9 and TRBJ1-1; D gene uncertain. CDR1 and CDR2 from the germline V gene are SEHNR and FQNEAQ (reference sequence). This CDR3 has 13 amino acids. DNA of the CDR3: TGTGCCAGCATCCTAGGACGGAACGCTGAAGCTTTCTTT. It is translated as CASILGRNAEAFF.

The genes are TRBV12-3 or TRBV12-4 and TRBJ2-7; the D is unclear. Trimming removed 1 base at V and 0 bases at J, with 10 bases between. This CDR3 has 15 amino acids. CDR3 amino acids: CASSLGTVYSYEQYF. In DNA form, the CDR3 reads TGTGCCAGCAGTTTAGGCACTGTCTACTCCTACGAGCAGTACTTC.

This clonotype was detected many times. The chain joins TRBV12-3 or TRBV12-4 to TRBJ1-2; maybe TRBD1 (6 bases). CDR3 length equals 13 residues. Trimming pared 4 bases from V and 7 bases from J, leaving 13 bases between. The CDR3 protein is CASSSGGTTGYTF. The CDR3 coding sequence is TGTGCCAGCAGTTCCGGGGGGACAACTGGCTACACCTTC.

Ten or more counts support this clonotype. V is TRBV6-2 or TRBV6-3 and J is TRBJ2-7; no reliable D call. Germline CDR1 MNHEY, CDR2 SVGEGT. V lost 5 bases and J 0 bases, leaving 11 bases between the germline ends. The CDR3 length is 14 residues. The CDR3 sequence is CASSTRTASYEQYF. CDR3 DNA sequence: TGTGCCAGCAGTACCCGGACGGCCTCCTACGAGCAGTACTTC.

V is TRBV6-2 or TRBV6-3 and J is TRBJ2-1, with 8 bases lining up with TRBD2. The CDR3 length is 18 residues. The junction had 14 bases not matched to a gene; V was cut back by 2 bases and J by 5 bases. Germline V gives CDR1 MNHEY, CDR2 SVGEGT. As DNA, the CDR3 is TGTGCCAGCAGTTACCCGCCGGGGGCTAGCGGGCACAACAATGAGCAGTTCTTC. Translating gives CASSYPPGASGHNNEQFF.

The gene calls are TRBV20-1 and TRBJ1-6, with D unresolved. This CDR3 contains 15 residues. The germline V and J ends were trimmed by 0 bases and 2 bases, with 8 bases remaining between them. Germline V lookup: CDR1 DFQATT, CDR2 SNEGSKA (reference sequence). CDR3 sequence reads: CSARDYKAYNSPLHF. The CDR3 coding sequence is TGCAGTGCTAGAGATTACAAGGCCTATAATTCACCCCTCCACTTT.